Shown below are 11 T cell receptor beta chains from a single sample sequenced in a study of shared clonotypes between healthy human individuals. Libraries were prepared by immunoSEQ multiplex PCR; TCRdb keeps only in-frame clonotypes and omits some of them. This repertoire shows some 680,000 clones, less than 80% found once; its top ten account for more than 1.5%. Sequenced input: memory CD4+ T cells sorted from blood. This sample's subset: CD45RA-negative fraction. The source is a woman aged 25 to 39 in good health.

The chain employs TRBV6-1 and TRBJ2-7; 10 positions match TRBD1. The germline V gene has CDR1 MNHNS and CDR2 SASEGT. V was clipped by 4 bases and J by 2 bases; unmatched bases: 5. The CDR3 is 15 residues long. The CDR3 here is CASSGQGAVPYEQYF. CDR3 nucleotide sequence: TGTGCCAGCAGTGGACAGGGGGCAGTTCCCTACGAGCAGTACTTC.

This clone came up once. The gene calls are TRBV29-1 and TRBJ2-7; 14 positions match TRBD2. CDR1 is SQVTM and CDR2 is ANQGSEA in the germline V gene. The V and J ends lost 2 bases and 5 bases, in that order; junction bases with no gene match: 5. The CDR3 sequence is 15 residues long. This CDR3 is CSVERTSGRTNEQYF. The CDR3, as DNA: TGCAGCGTTGAACGGACTAGCGGGAGGACTAACGAGCAGTACTTC.

The V and J genes are TRBV4-2 and TRBJ2-1; TRBD2 aligns across 7 bases. The CDR3 is 16 residues long. V dropped 6 bases and J dropped 0; count of bases not matched to a gene: 8. Germline CDR1 reads LGHNA; CDR2 reads YNFKEQ. CDR3 coding DNA: TGTGCCAGCAGATTTAGCGGGCCGAGCTCCTACAATGAGCAGTTCTTC. Protein sequence: CASRFSGPSSYNEQFF.

This chain uses TRBV5-1 with TRBJ2-7; 13 nucleotides agree with TRBD2. Germline loops: CDR1 SGHRS, CDR2 YFSETQ. Unmatched junction bases numbered 3, after V lost 4 bases and J lost 5 bases. There are 14 residues in the CDR3. The CDR3 DNA sequence: TGCGCCAGCAGCCACGGACTAGCGGGAGACGAGCAGTACTTC. Protein sequence: CASSHGLAGDEQYF. The full variable domain, with the rest looked up from reference TRBV5-1 and TRBJ2-7, is KAGVTQTPRYLIKTRGQQVTLSCSPISGHRSVSWYQQTPGQGLQFLFEYFSETQRNKGNFPGRFSGRQFSNSRSEMNVSTLELGDSALYLCASSHGLAGDEQYFGPGTRLTVT.

The count of this clone is one. V and J are TRBV2 and TRBJ1-1; 7 bases agree with TRBD1. The length of the CDR3 is 14 residues. Germline V gives CDR1 SNHLY, CDR2 FYNNEI. The V segment lost 4 bases and the J segment 4 bases; nucleotides outside the gene matches: 6. As DNA, the CDR3 is TGTGCCAGCAGTGCTCGACAGGGATCCACTGAAGCTTTCTTT. Protein sequence: CASSARQGSTEAFF. The variable domain in full, with the rest retrieved from reference TRBV2 and TRBJ1-1, is EPEVTQTPSHQVTQMGQEVILRCVPISNHLYFYWYRQILGQKVEFLVSFYNNEISEKSEIFDDQFSVERPDGSNFTLKIRSTKLEDSAMYFCASSARQGSTEAFFGQGTRLTVV.

CDR3 residues: CASSPGPGNTIYF. The CDR3 nucleotides read TGTGCCAGCTCACCGGGACCGGGAAACACCATATATTTT. The chain combines TRBV18 with TRBJ1-3; maybe TRBD1 (5 bases). Trimming removed 3 bases from V and 4 bases from J, with 7 bases in between. CDR1 and CDR2 (germline): KGHSH, LQKENI. This CDR3 has 13 amino acids.

Worth noting for this clone: At the DNA level, this CDR3 is encoded by other sequences in the same sample as well. This sequence joins TRBV5-4 and TRBJ2-7, with 13 bases identical to TRBD2. V shed 4 bases and J 2 bases; nucleotides not matched to a gene: 3. There are 15 residues in the CDR3. CDR1 is SGHNT and CDR2 is YYREEE in the germline V gene (reference sequence). For the CDR3, the DNA is TGTGCCAGCAGCCCAGGGACTAGCGGGACCTACGAGCAGTACTTC. Protein product: CASSPGTSGTYEQYF.

The genes are TRBV28 and TRBJ1-2; 7 nucleotides align to TRBD1. This CDR3 region has 14 residues. V was pared by 3 bases and J by 4 bases, with 5 bases of the junction left unmatched. Germline V gives CDR1 MDHEN, CDR2 SYDVKM. In nucleotides, the CDR3 is TGTGCCAGCAGTTTTTCAGGGGGGGGCTATGGCTACACCTTC. Protein: CASSFSGGGYGYTF.

The rearrangement links TRBV11-1 to TRBJ2-3; weak D call: TRBD1 (6 bases). CDR3 size: 18 residues. Germline assignment: CDR1 SGHAT and CDR2 FQDESV (reference sequence). The V end lost 5 bases, the J end lost 0 bases, and 21 bases lay between the germline ends. This CDR3 is CASSPTLSRGMSTDTQYF. The CDR3 DNA reads TGTGCCAGCAGCCCTACCTTGTCGAGGGGGATGAGCACAGATACGCAGTATTTT.

This chain uses TRBV30 with TRBJ2-1; D remains ambiguous. Germline CDR1 GTSNPN, CDR2 SVGIG (reference sequence). V lost 1 base to trimming and J lost 0 bases, with 7 bases between them. The CDR3 has 14 amino acids. CDR3 bases: TGTGCCTGGAGTGGTCAATACTCCTACAATGAGCAGTTCTTC. Translating it yields CAWSGQYSYNEQFF.

The gene calls are TRBV6-5 and TRBJ1-2, with D maybe TRBD1 (5 bases). V was shortened by 3 bases and J by 2 bases, with 10 bases between the two germline ends. The CDR3 consists of 14 residues. Germline V CDR1 and CDR2: MNHEY, SVGAGI. CDR3 residues: CASSYGDANYGYTF. In DNA, the CDR3 is TGTGCCAGCAGTTATGGGGACGCAAACTATGGCTACACCTTC.